Listed here are 12 T cell receptor beta chains from one sample, sequenced in a study of CD8+ T cells in alopecia areata. Sample treatment: oral pan-JAK inhibitor, 5-10 mg twice daily. cDNA serving as the sequencing template came from extracted, reverse transcribed RNA. Measured with immunoSEQ multiplex PCR; TCRdb has only the in-frame clones, and not every one. The profile covers about 74,000 clones, with around 29% appearing a single time and about 15% taken by the ten largest. This material consisted of CD8+ T cells sorted from blood, taken at week 4, from a patient treated with tofacitinib. These TCRs come from a human donor with alopecia areata.

This clone has only a few counts. The rearrangement uses TRBV19 and TRBJ1-1; possibly TRBD1 for D (5 bases). This CDR3 comprises 14 residues. Germline CDR1 and CDR2: LNHDA and SQIVND (reference sequence). Trimming took off 6 bases at V and 6 bases at J, with 17 bases between the two ends. The CDR3 spells CASSLGGALSEAFF. As DNA, the CDR3 is TGTGCCAGTAGCCTTGGTGGGGCACTCTCTGAAGCTTTCTTT.

This clone was found a few times. The chain uses TRBV14 and TRBJ1-2; D is unresolved. The V end was cut by 1 base, the J end by 4 bases, with 7 bases between. In germline, CDR1 is SGHDN, CDR2 FVKESK. The CDR3 has 13 residues. As DNA, the CDR3 is TGTGCCAGCAGCCAAGCCGTCCGCTATGGCTACACCTTC. It yields the protein CASSQAVRYGYTF.

Here the CDR3 reads CASSLALAGYNEQFF. DNA of the CDR3: TGTGCCAGCAGTTTGGCATTAGCCGGATACAATGAGCAGTTCTTC. The rearrangement joins TRBV27 to TRBJ2-1, with D uncertain. Germline-derived CDR1 and CDR2 are MNHEY and SMNVEV (reference sequence). The ends were cut back, 3 bases at V and 4 bases at J, with 13 bases in the middle. The CDR3 contains 15 residues.

This clone turned up a few times. V gene TRBV2 combines with J gene TRBJ2-5, with TRBD1 matching 11 bases. The DNA matches TRBJ2-7 better at its end, which makes the J call doubtful. The length of the CDR3 is 15 residues. The germline CDR1 and CDR2 sequences are SNHLY and FYNNEI. CDR3 in DNA: TGTGCCAGCAGTTACCCGGGACAGGGGGTTTACGAGCAGTACTTC. It specifies CASSYPGQGVYEQYF.

This clone was detected once. V and J are TRBV2 and TRBJ1-5, with D perhaps TRBD1 (6 bases). The germline CDR1 and CDR2 sequences are SNHLY and FYNNEI. The V gene lost 2 bases and the J gene lost 4 bases, with 12 bases spanning the gap. The CDR3 contains 15 residues. The CDR3 region has the DNA TGTGCCAGCAGTGAATTGGCCAGGGGTAATCAGCCCCAGCATTTT. Its translation is CASSELARGNQPQHF.

V and J are TRBV29-1 and TRBJ2-7; D gene unclear. Germline V gene lookup returns CDR1 SQVTM and CDR2 ANQGSEA. V lost 7 bases, J lost 3 bases, and 16 bases lay in between. This CDR3 has 13 residues. The CDR3 DNA reads as TGCAGCGCCGCTGGTTATAACCGCTACGAGCAGTACTTC. Residues: CSAAGYNRYEQYF.

This clone was detected only a few times. This chain links TRBV9 with TRBJ2-5, with a weak D call TRBD2 (6 bases). Germline V gene data show CDR1 as SGDLS and CDR2 as YYNGEE. Trimming removed 4 bases from V and 2 bases from J, with 12 bases in between. This CDR3 has 14 residues. Here the CDR3 reads CASSRGGSQETQYF. The CDR3 DNA follows: TGTGCCAGCAGCCGTGGGGGGTCTCAAGAGACCCAGTACTTC.

The chain is built from TRBV29-1 and TRBJ1-2; no firm D call. Trimming removed 2 bases from V and 3 bases from J, with 7 bases in between. This CDR3 spans 12 amino acids. The V gene's germline CDR1 is SQVTM and CDR2 ANQGSEA. CDR3 loop: CSVEQADYGYTF. The DNA of the CDR3 is TGCAGCGTTGAACAGGCCGACTATGGCTACACCTTC.

This chain joins TRBV7-8 and TRBJ1-4, with D possibly matching TRBD1 (6 bases). Germline V gene lookup returns CDR1 SGHVS and CDR2 FQNEAQ. V was pared by 5 bases and J by 4 bases, with 17 bases between. The length of the CDR3 is 16 residues. CDR3 in DNA: TGTGCCAGCAGCCCACCAGGACAGAGAATTAATGAAAAACTGTTTTTT. As protein: CASSPPGQRINEKLFF. The whole variable domain, remainder taken from reference TRBV7-8 and TRBJ1-4, is GAGVSQSPRYKVAKRGQDVALRCDPISGHVSLFWYQQALGQGPEFLTYFQNEAQLDKSGLPSDRFFAERPEGSVSTLKIQRTQQEDSAVYLCASSPPGQRINEKLFFGSGTQLSVL.

Details on this clone: At the DNA level, this CDR3 is encoded by other sequences in the same sample as well. This sequence joins TRBV29-1 and TRBJ2-2; D unclear. The germline V and J ends were trimmed by 5 bases and 0 bases, with 4 bases remaining between them. Germline V lookup: CDR1 SQVTM, CDR2 ANQGSEA. This CDR3 spans 12 amino acids. CDR3 sequence: CSVLANTGELFF. DNA for the CDR3: TGCAGCGTTTTGGCGAACACCGGGGAGCTGTTTTTT.

In its sample, this clone was seen a few times. V and J are TRBV29-1 and TRBJ2-7; 7 bases map to TRBD1. The germline gives CDR1 SQVTM, CDR2 ANQGSEA. This CDR3 is 13 amino acids long. V gave up 7 bases and J gave up 5 bases; unmatched junction bases: 11. The CDR3 coding sequence is TGCAGCGCCGGACCAGGGGGTACCCACGAGCAGTACTTC. It encodes CSAGPGGTHEQYF.

This chain joins TRBV29-1 and TRBJ1-2; TRBD1 aligns across 7 bases. V shed 4 bases and J 8 bases; nucleotides not matched to a gene: 10. The CDR3 contains 13 residues. Germline lookup yields CDR1 SQVTM and CDR2 ANQGSEA. The CDR3 region has the DNA TGCAGCGTTGCCCTGACAGGGATTAAGGGCTACACCTTC. Translating it yields CSVALTGIKGYTF.